Presented here are 26 T cell receptor beta chains from one specimen sequenced in a study of cytomegalovirus exposure and HLA in healthy donors. In the PCR, 60 Vbeta and 13 Jbeta primers were used. Profiled with immunoSEQ multiplex PCR; TCRdb holds only in-frame clones, not every one. Seen here are around 120,000 clones, about four fifths observed once, and the top ten hold over 1.5%. Material: PBMCs. The receptors stem from a woman in her late teens or twenties in good health and CMV-seronegative.

The chain couples TRBV5-4 to TRBJ1-4; D gene unclear. This CDR3 comprises 11 residues. Germline V lookup: CDR1 SGHNT, CDR2 YYREEE (reference sequence). Trimming pared 2 bases from V and 8 bases from J, leaving 4 bases between. The CDR3, as DNA: TGTGCCAGCAGCTTTGGCGAAAAACTGTTTTTT. This encodes CASSFGEKLFF.

The chain joins TRBV7-9 to TRBJ2-5, with 7 bases that match TRBD2. From germline, CDR1 is SEHNR and CDR2 FQNEAQ (reference sequence). The ends lost 6 bases at V and 5 bases at J; junction bases unmatched: 6. This CDR3 contains 13 residues. The CDR3 here is CASRGGVSETQYF. The CDR3 coding sequence is TGTGCCAGCAGGGGAGGGGTTTCGGAGACCCAGTACTTC. The full variable domain, rest sourced from reference TRBV7-9 and TRBJ2-5, is DTGVSQNPRHKITKRGQNVTFRCDPISEHNRLYWYRQTLGQGPEFLTYFQNEAQLEKSRLLSDRFSAERPKGSFSTLEIQRTEQGDSAMYLCASRGGVSETQYFGPGTRLLVL.

The V and J genes are TRBV7-8 and TRBJ2-7; 9 bases are a match to TRBD1. V lost 5 bases and J lost 1; bases outside the gene matches: 6. Looked up from germline, CDR1 is SGHVS and CDR2 is FQNEAQ. CDR3 length equals 15 residues. CDR3 amino acids: CASSLTDRGSYEQYF. The CDR3 DNA reads TGTGCCAGCAGCCTAACAGACAGGGGGTCCTACGAGCAGTACTTC.

This clone appeared a few times. The chain uses TRBV27 and TRBJ2-1; 10 positions match TRBD2. Trimming cost V 5 bases and J 9 bases; bases outside gene matches: 7. The CDR3 length is 14 residues. CDR1 is MNHEY and CDR2 is SMNVEV in the germline V gene (reference sequence). In nucleotides, the CDR3 is TGTGCCAGCAGTGATAGCGGGGGGCTTAGTGAGCAGTTCTTC. Amino acid sequence: CASSDSGGLSEQFF.

This rearrangement joins TRBV5-1 to TRBJ1-2; weak D call: TRBD1 (5 bases). There are 14 residues in the CDR3. The V end lost 2 bases, the J end lost 7 bases, and 15 bases lay between the germline ends. Per the germline V gene, CDR1 is SGHRS and CDR2 is YFSETQ. CDR3 DNA sequence: TGCGCCAGCAGCTTTCTTCGGGGGGAAGGTGGCTACACCTTC. It yields the protein CASSFLRGEGGYTF.

The chain is built from TRBV5-1 and TRBJ2-7, with TRBD1 matching over 9 bases. Losses at the gene ends were 3 bases for V and 6 bases for J; bases not matched to a gene: 10. Germline V CDR1 and CDR2: SGHRS, YFSETQ. The CDR3 extends over 15 amino acids. CDR3 loop: CASSWLQGAGSEQYF. The CDR3 DNA follows: TGCGCCAGCAGCTGGTTACAGGGGGCGGGTTCCGAGCAGTACTTC.

The V and J genes are TRBV25-1 and TRBJ1-4; TRBD1 aligns across 7 bases. The CDR3 has 14 residues. Losses at the gene ends were 5 bases for V and 7 bases for J; bases not matched to a gene: 7. The germline CDR1 and CDR2 sequences are MGHDK and SYGVNS. The CDR3 DNA reads TGTGCCAGCAGTAAGGGGGCGGGAAGTGAAAAACTGTTTTTT. Residues: CASSKGAGSEKLFF. Full variable domain (rest looked up from reference TRBV25-1 and TRBJ1-4): EADIYQTPRYLVIGTGKKITLECSQTMGHDKMYWYQQDPGMELHLIHYSYGVNSTEKGDLSSESTVSRIRTEHFPLTLESARPSHTSQYLCASSKGAGSEKLFFGSGTQLSVL.

V usage is TRBV5-1 and J usage is TRBJ1-2; 7 bases agree with TRBD1. CDR3 length equals 15 residues. The V segment lost 0 bases and the J segment 0 bases; nucleotides outside the gene matches: 2. Germline CDR1 is SGHRS and CDR2 is YFSETQ. CDR3 sequence (DNA): TGCGCCAGCAGCTTGGCGCAGGGGGCTAACTATGGCTACACCTTC. It codes for CASSLAQGANYGYTF.

This chain uses TRBV14 with TRBJ2-7; 7 positions match TRBD1. The CDR3 is 15 amino acids. The V gene's germline CDR1 is SGHDN and CDR2 FVKESK. J was trimmed by 4 bases and V by 1 base; bases with no gene match: 7. The CDR3 sequence: CASSQAGQEVYEQYF. In nucleotides, the CDR3 is TGTGCCAGCAGCCAAGCCGGACAGGAAGTGTACGAGCAGTACTTC.

The chain carries TRBV2 and TRBJ1-4; tentatively, D is TRBD1 (5 bases). Germline CDR1 and CDR2: SNHLY and FYNNEI. Trimming removed 6 bases from V and 10 bases from J, with 21 bases in between. The CDR3 loop spans 15 amino acids. This chain's CDR3 is CASSLGQTFDGKLFF. In nucleotides, the CDR3 is TGTGCCAGCAGCCTAGGACAAACTTTTGATGGAAAACTGTTTTTT.

The chain is built from TRBV7-3 and TRBJ1-5; unclear D gene. V gave up 0 bases and J gave up 5 bases, with 5 bases separating them. The germline gives CDR1 SGHTA, CDR2 FQGTGA. The CDR3 contains 13 residues. The CDR3 region is CASSLTRDQPQHF. The DNA for the CDR3 is TGTGCCAGCAGCTTAACTCGGGATCAGCCCCAGCATTTT.

A few counts support this clone. As the CDR3 is not closed by the conserved phenylalanine or tryptophan, this likely results from a read error. V usage is TRBV4-2 and J usage is TRBJ2-3; 8 positions match TRBD2. V trimming: 0 bases; J trimming: 5 bases; junction bases outside the gene matches: 4. Germline values: CDR1 LGHNA, CDR2 YNFKEQ. This CDR3 is built from 15 residues. The CDR3 DNA is TGTGCCAGCAGCCAAGACCGGGGGGGGCAAGATACGCAGTATGTT. Amino acids: CASSQDRGGQDTQYV.

This chain connects TRBV4-1 to TRBJ1-5; D uncertain. The ends were cut back, 4 bases at V and 7 bases at J, with 20 bases in the middle. CDR3 length: 16 amino acids. Germline V gene lookup returns CDR1 MGHRA and CDR2 YSYEKL. The CDR3 sequence is CASSRVPGERRQPQHF. The CDR3 nucleotides read TGCGCCAGCAGCCGGGTCCCAGGTGAAAGAAGACAGCCCCAGCATTTT.

The chain employs TRBV19 and TRBJ1-5, with 8 bases identical to TRBD1. The CDR3 is made up of 15 amino acids. Germline loops: CDR1 LNHDA, CDR2 SQIVND (reference sequence). Losses at the gene ends were 4 bases for V and 4 bases for J; bases not matched to a gene: 6. DNA of the CDR3: TGTGCCAGTAGTAACAGGGGACAGGCTAATCAGCCCCAGCATTTT. Translation gives CASSNRGQANQPQHF.

This chain links TRBV28 with TRBJ1-4; D remains unclear. V shed 5 bases and J shed 5 bases, with 12 bases lying between them. The CDR3 is 14 residues long. Germline V gene sequence: CDR1 MDHEN, CDR2 SYDVKM. CDR3 loop: CASSDPLLNEKLFF. The CDR3 DNA reads as TGTGCCAGCAGTGATCCGCTATTAAATGAAAAACTGTTTTTT.

This clone was seen a few times. V and J are TRBV30 and TRBJ1-1; 9 bases agree with TRBD1. Germline values: CDR1 GTSNPN, CDR2 SVGIG (reference sequence). V trimming: 5 bases; J trimming: 5 bases; junction bases outside the gene matches: 6. CDR3 length equals 13 residues. The CDR3 coding sequence is TGTGCCTGGTCGACAGGGGGAAGGACTGAAGCTTTCTTT. Its protein is CAWSTGGRTEAFF. Supplemented by reference TRBV30 and TRBJ1-1, the full variable domain reads SQTIHQWPATLVQPVGSPLSLECTVEGTSNPNLYWYRQAAGRGLQLLFYSVGIGQISSEVPQNLSASRPQDRQFILSSKKLLLSDSGFYLCAWSTGGRTEAFFGQGTRLTVV.

The chain carries TRBV28 and TRBJ1-2, with D hard to call. The germline gives CDR1 MDHEN, CDR2 SYDVKM. The V end was cut by 2 bases, the J end by 8 bases, with 12 bases between. CDR3 length: 13 residues. CDR3 nucleotide sequence: TGTGCCAGCAGTTTAGTTTCCCCGCAGGGCTACACCTTC. It specifies CASSLVSPQGYTF.

This clone was recorded a few times. In DNA form, the CDR3 reads TGTGCCAGCAGCTTTATATCAGAAGTTGAAAACACCATATATTTT. Translated, it gives CASSFISEVENTIYF. The chain employs TRBV5-6 and TRBJ1-3; no reliable D call. Trimming cost V 2 bases and J 6 bases, with 15 bases left between them. CDR1 SGHDT and CDR2 YYEEEE come from the germline V gene. The CDR3 runs to 15 residues. The variable domain in full, completed from reference TRBV5-6 and TRBJ1-3, reads DAGVTQSPTHLIKTRGQQVTLRCSPKSGHDTVSWYQQALGQGPQFIFQYYEEEERQRGNFPDRFSGHQFPNYSSELNVNALLLGDSALYLCASSFISEVENTIYFGEGSWLTVV.

This clone was observed a few times. This chain connects TRBV19 to TRBJ1-5; 7 nucleotides line up with TRBD1. This CDR3 region has 17 residues. With 3 bases clipped from V and 3 bases from J, the junction kept 11 bases outside the gene matches. The germline gives CDR1 LNHDA, CDR2 SQIVND (reference sequence). The DNA for the CDR3 is TGTGCCAGTAGTATTGAGGGGACAGCAATCCTCAATCAGCCCCAGCATTTT. Residues: CASSIEGTAILNQPQHF.

The V and J genes are TRBV7-9 and TRBJ1-2; unclear D gene. The ends were cut back, 2 bases at V and 6 bases at J, with 10 bases in the middle. Per the germline V gene, CDR1 is SEHNR and CDR2 is FQNEAQ (reference sequence). This CDR3 has 13 residues. CDR3: CASSLSLSDGYTF. For the CDR3, the DNA is TGTGCCAGCAGCTTATCTCTCAGCGATGGCTACACCTTC.

The J gene is TRBJ1-2, the V gene TRBV4-1; D might be TRBD1 (5 bases). The CDR3 has 16 residues. V shed 0 bases and J shed 4 bases, with 15 bases lying between them. CDR1 and CDR2 from the germline V gene are MGHRA and YSYEKL. The CDR3 spells CASSQDVGRVFYGYTF. The CDR3 DNA follows: TGCGCCAGCAGCCAAGATGTCGGCAGGGTCTTCTATGGCTACACCTTC.

The chain recombines TRBV5-1 with TRBJ1-2; 7 nucleotides agree with TRBD1. CDR1 and CDR2 from the germline V gene are SGHRS and YFSETQ. This CDR3 is 13 amino acids long. V lost 0 bases, J lost 7 bases, and 3 bases stayed unmatched. The CDR3 bases are TGCGCCAGCAGCTTGGTACCAGGGGGTGGCTACACCTTC. Translated, it gives CASSLVPGGGYTF.

This chain connects TRBV7-9 to TRBJ1-5; TRBD1 agrees at 9 bases. Germline V gives CDR1 SEHNR, CDR2 FQNEAQ (reference sequence). The CDR3 loop spans 16 amino acids. J lost 3 bases, V lost 4 bases, and 7 bases had no gene match. CDR3 bases: TGTGCCAGCAGCTCATGGACAGGGGTTATCAATCAGCCCCAGCATTTT. Its protein is CASSSWTGVINQPQHF.

The chain couples TRBV27 to TRBJ1-6, with TRBD1 as a possible D gene (5 bases). The germline V and J ends were trimmed by 6 bases and 9 bases, with 9 bases remaining between them. Per the germline V gene, CDR1 is MNHEY and CDR2 is SMNVEV (reference sequence). This CDR3 is built from 12 residues. The CDR3 nucleotides read TGTGCCAGCAGGCAGGGTACTTCACCCCTCCACTTT. Protein product: CASRQGTSPLHF.

This sequence joins TRBV4-2 and TRBJ1-3; 9 bases are a match to TRBD1. V shed 0 bases and J 1 base; nucleotides not matched to a gene: 7. This CDR3 contains 18 residues. Germline V gives CDR1 LGHNA, CDR2 YNFKEQ. CDR3 protein: CASSQDLDRGSSGNTIYF. The CDR3 DNA follows: TGTGCCAGCAGCCAAGACCTGGACAGGGGTTCGTCTGGAAACACCATATATTTT.

This clone came up a few times. V usage is TRBV5-4 and J usage is TRBJ2-1, with 10 bases matching TRBD2. The CDR3 is 16 amino acids. Germline values: CDR1 SGHNT, CDR2 YYREEE (reference sequence). The V and J ends lost 3 bases and 1 base, in that order; junction bases with no gene match: 4. The CDR3 sequence is CASSSAGGRSYNEQFF. The CDR3 DNA is TGTGCCAGCAGCTCAGCGGGGGGGCGATCCTACAATGAGCAGTTCTTC.